The 5 T cell receptor beta chains below come from one sample, sequenced in a study of long-term antiretroviral therapy in people with HIV (dated by TCRdb to 2022 to 2024). Sequencing of the TRB variable region was done with the immunoSEQ hsTCRB v3.0 assay at survey level resolution. TCRdb stores this immuneACCESS table with in-frame sequences only. Part of the clones is absent; in the studies checked, under half of the shortfall reflects unresolved V genes, and no reason is known for the rest. Present in this sample are 25,000 to 35,000 clones, 90% to 95% of which were seen just once. Less than 3% of the sample is in the top ten clones. The sample in question was unsorted PBMCs, obtained approximately 7.1 years after starting antiretroviral therapy. These receptors all stem from a man over 45 with HIV.

This clone has a handful of counts. The V call is TRBV15, the J call TRBJ2-7; D is tentatively TRBD1 or TRBD2 (5 bases each). V lost 8 bases and J lost 6, with 14 bases in between. The CDR3 consists of 12 residues. Germline-derived CDR1 and CDR2 are LNHNV and YYDKDF (reference sequence). The CDR3 DNA sequence: TGTGCCACCGGAGTACGGGGCCTCGAGCAGTACTTC. Its translation is CATGVRGLEQYF. The full variable domain, its missing parts supplied by reference TRBV15 and TRBJ2-7, is DAMVIQNPRYQVTQFGKPVTLSCSQTLNHNVMYWYQQKSSQAPKLLFHYYDKDFNNEADTPDNFQSRRPNTSFCFLDIRSPGLGDTAMYLCATGVRGLEQYFGPGTRLTVT.

This rearrangement joins TRBV7-9 to TRBJ2-1; 8 bases are a match to TRBD2. This CDR3 is 16 amino acids long. The junction had 11 bases not matched to a gene; V was cut back by 7 bases and J by 3 bases. CDR1 SEHNR and CDR2 FQNEAQ come from the germline V gene (reference sequence). The CDR3 loop is CASNPTAGGVYNEQFF. CDR3 DNA: TGTGCCAGCAACCCCACCGCGGGGGGAGTCTACAATGAGCAGTTCTTC.

Here the CDR3 reads CASSQTGDTQYF. As DNA, the CDR3 is TGCGCCAGCAGCCAAACGGGGGATACGCAGTATTTT. This chain connects TRBV4-3 to TRBJ2-3; D is perhaps TRBD2 (5 bases). Germline assignment: CDR1 LGHNA and CDR2 YSLEER. Trimming pared 2 bases from V and 6 bases from J, leaving 6 bases between. The CDR3 length is 12 residues.

This sequence joins TRBV4-3 and TRBJ2-1; unclear D gene. Trimming stripped 0 bases from V and 2 bases from J, with 14 bases between. Per the germline V gene, CDR1 is LGHNA and CDR2 is YSLEER. This CDR3 spans 17 amino acids. CDR3 bases: TGCGCCAGCAGCCAAGATAGGTTGGGTGGGACCTACAATGAGCAGTTCTTC. It yields the protein CASSQDRLGGTYNEQFF.

The chain links TRBV7-2 to TRBJ2-7; 7 bases are shared with TRBD1. The CDR3 length is 15 residues. CDR1 is SGHTA and CDR2 is FQGNSA in the germline V gene. Germline trimming cut 7 bases from V and 6 bases from J; bases unmatched to any gene: 15. The CDR3 is CASNTNIQGTGEQYF. The CDR3, as DNA: TGTGCCAGCAACACTAATATACAGGGGACCGGCGAGCAGTACTTC.